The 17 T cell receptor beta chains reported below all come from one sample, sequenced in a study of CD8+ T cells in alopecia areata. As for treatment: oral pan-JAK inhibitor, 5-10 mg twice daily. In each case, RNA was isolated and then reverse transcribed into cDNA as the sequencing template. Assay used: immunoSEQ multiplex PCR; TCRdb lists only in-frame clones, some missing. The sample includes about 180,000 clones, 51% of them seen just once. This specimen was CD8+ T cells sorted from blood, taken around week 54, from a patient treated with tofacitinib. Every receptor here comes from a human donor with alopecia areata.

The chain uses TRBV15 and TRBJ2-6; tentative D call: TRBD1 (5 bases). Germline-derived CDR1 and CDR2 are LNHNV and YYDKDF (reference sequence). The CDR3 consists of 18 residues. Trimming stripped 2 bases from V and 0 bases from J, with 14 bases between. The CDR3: CATSRYDSDPSGANVLTF. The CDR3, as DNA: TGTGCCACCAGCAGATACGACAGTGACCCCTCTGGGGCCAACGTCCTGACTTTC.

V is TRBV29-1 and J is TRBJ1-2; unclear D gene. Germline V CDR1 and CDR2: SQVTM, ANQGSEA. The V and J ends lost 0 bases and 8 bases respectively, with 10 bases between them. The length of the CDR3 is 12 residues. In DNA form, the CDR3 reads TGCAGCGTTGAAGATTCTTTATCCGGCTACACCTTC. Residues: CSVEDSLSGYTF. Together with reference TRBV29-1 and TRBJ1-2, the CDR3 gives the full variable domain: SAVISQKPSRDICQRGTSLTIQCQVDSQVTMMFWYRQQPGQSLTLIATANQGSEATYESGFVIDKFPISRPNLTFSTLTVSNMSPEDSSIYLCSVEDSLSGYTFGSGTRLTVV.

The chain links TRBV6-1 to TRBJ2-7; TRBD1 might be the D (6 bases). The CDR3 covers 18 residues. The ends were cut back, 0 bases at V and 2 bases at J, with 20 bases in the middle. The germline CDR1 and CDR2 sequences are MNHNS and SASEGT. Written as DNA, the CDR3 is TGTGCCAGCAGTGAAGCGGGGGCTGGGTGGGCCGGAGCCTACGAGCAGTACTTC. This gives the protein CASSEAGAGWAGAYEQYF.

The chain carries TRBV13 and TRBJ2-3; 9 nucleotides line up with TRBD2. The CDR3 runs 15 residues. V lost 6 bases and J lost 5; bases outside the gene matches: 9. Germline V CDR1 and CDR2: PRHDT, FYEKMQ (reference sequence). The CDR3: CASSRASGEGDTQYF. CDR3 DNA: TGTGCCAGCAGTCGAGCTAGCGGGGAGGGAGATACGCAGTATTTT.

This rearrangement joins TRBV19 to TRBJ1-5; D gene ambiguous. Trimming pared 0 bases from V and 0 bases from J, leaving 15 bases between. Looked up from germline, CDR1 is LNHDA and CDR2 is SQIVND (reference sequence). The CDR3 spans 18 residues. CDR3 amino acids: CASSIDLATDISNQPQHF. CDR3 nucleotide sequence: TGTGCCAGTAGTATAGATCTGGCCACAGACATTAGCAATCAGCCCCAGCATTTT.

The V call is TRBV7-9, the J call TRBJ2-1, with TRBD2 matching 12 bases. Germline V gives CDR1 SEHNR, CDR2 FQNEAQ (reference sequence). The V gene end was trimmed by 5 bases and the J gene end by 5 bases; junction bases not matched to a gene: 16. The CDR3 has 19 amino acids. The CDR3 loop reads CASSVIPGLAGGPNNEQFF. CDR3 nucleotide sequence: TGTGCCAGCAGCGTAATTCCGGGCCTAGCGGGGGGGCCGAACAATGAGCAGTTCTTC.

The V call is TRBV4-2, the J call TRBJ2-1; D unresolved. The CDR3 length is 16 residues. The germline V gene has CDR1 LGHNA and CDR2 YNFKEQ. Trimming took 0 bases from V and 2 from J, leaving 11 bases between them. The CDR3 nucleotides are TGTGCCAGCAGCCAAGAAGATCCAACCCCCTACAATGAGCAGTTCTTC. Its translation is CASSQEDPTPYNEQFF.

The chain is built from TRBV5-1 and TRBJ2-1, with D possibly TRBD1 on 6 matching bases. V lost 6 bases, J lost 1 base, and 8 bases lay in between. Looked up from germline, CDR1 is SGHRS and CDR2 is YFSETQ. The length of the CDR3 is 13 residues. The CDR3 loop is CASTGESYNEQFF. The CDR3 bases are TGCGCCAGCACAGGGGAGTCCTACAATGAGCAGTTCTTC.

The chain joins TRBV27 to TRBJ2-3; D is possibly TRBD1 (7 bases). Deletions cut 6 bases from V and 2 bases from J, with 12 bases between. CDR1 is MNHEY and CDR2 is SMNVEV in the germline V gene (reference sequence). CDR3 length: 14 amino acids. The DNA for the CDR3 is TGTGCCAGCAGCGAGGAGGGGGCCACAGATACGCAGTATTTT. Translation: CASSEEGATDTQYF.

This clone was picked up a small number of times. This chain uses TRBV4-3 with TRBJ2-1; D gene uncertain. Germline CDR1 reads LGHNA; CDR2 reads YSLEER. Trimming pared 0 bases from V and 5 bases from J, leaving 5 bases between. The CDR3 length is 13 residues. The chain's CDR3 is CASSQELHNEQFF. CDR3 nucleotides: TGCGCCAGCAGCCAAGAGTTGCACAATGAGCAGTTCTTC.

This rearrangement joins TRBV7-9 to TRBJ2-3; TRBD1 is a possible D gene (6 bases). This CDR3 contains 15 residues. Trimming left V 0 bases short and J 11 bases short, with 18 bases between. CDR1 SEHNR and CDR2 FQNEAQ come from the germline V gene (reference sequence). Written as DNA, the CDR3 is TGTGCCAGCAGCTTAGCGGCAGGGGCGAGGGACGAGCAGTATTTT. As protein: CASSLAAGARDEQYF.

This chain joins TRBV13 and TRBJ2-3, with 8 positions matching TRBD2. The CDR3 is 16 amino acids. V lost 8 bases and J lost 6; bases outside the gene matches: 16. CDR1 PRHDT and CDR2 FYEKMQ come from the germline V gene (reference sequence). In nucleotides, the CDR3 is TGTGCCAGCCAGACTCAACCGGGACTAGGGGTGGATACGCAGTATTTT. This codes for CASQTQPGLGVDTQYF.

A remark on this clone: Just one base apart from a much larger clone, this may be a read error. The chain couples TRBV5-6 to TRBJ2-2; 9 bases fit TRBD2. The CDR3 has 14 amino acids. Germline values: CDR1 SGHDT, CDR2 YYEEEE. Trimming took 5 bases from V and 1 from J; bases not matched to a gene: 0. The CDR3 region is CASRLAGNTGELFF. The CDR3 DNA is TGTGCCAGCAGACTAGCGGGGAACACCGGGGAGCTGTTTTTT.

This CDR3 reads CASSSTGASEAFF. In DNA, the CDR3 is TGCGCCAGCAGTTCGACAGGGGCGTCTGAAGCTTTCTTT. This chain joins TRBV10-2 and TRBJ1-1; 8 nucleotides match TRBD1. The germline CDR1 and CDR2 sequences are WSHSY and SAAADI. V lost 5 bases, J lost 6 bases, and 5 bases stayed unmatched. This CDR3 contains 13 residues.

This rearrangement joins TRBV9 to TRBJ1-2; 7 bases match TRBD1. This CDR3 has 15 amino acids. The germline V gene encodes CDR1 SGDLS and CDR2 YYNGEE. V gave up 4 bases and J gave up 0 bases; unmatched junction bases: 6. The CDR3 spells CASSNRDSPNYGYTF. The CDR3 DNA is TGTGCCAGCAGCAACCGGGACAGTCCTAACTATGGCTACACCTTC.

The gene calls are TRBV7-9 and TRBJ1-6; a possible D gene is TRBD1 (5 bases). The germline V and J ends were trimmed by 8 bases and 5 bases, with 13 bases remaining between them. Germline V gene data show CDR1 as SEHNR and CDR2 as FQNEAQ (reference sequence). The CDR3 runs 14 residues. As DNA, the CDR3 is TGTGCCAGCCGCGGGGGAGGTAATAATTCACCCCTCCACTTT. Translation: CASRGGGNNSPLHF.

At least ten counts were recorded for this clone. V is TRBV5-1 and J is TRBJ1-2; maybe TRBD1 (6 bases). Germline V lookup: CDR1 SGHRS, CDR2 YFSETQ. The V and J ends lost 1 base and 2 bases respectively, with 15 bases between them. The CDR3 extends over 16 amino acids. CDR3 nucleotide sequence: TGCGCCAGCAGCTTGACCCCATGGGACAAGAACTATGGCTACACCTTC. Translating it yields CASSLTPWDKNYGYTF.